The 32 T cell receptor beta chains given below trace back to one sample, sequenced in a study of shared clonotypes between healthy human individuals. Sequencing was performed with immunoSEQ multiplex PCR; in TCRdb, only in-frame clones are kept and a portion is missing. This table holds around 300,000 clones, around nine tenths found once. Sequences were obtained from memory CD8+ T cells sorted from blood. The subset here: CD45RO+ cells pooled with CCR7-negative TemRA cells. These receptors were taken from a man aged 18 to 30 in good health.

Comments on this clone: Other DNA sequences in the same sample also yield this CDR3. CDR3 protein: CASSLDRGYEQYF. Written as DNA, the CDR3 is TGTGCCAGCAGTTTAGACAGGGGCTACGAGCAGTACTTC. V and J are TRBV27 and TRBJ2-7; TRBD1 matches 8 bases. Looked up from germline, CDR1 is MNHEY and CDR2 is SMNVEV (reference sequence). The CDR3 contains 13 residues. The trim removed 2 bases at V and 3 bases at J, leaving 0 bases unmatched.

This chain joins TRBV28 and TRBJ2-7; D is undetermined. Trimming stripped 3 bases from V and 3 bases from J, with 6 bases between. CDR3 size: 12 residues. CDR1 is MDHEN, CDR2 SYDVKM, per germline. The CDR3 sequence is CASSFPFYEQYF. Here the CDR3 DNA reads TGTGCCAGCAGTTTTCCCTTCTACGAGCAGTACTTC. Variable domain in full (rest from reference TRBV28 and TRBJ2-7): DVKVTQSSRYLVKRTGEKVFLECVQDMDHENMFWYRQDPGLGLRLIYFSYDVKMKEKGDIPEGYSVSREKKERFSLILESASTNQTSMYLCASSFPFYEQYFGPGTRLTVT.

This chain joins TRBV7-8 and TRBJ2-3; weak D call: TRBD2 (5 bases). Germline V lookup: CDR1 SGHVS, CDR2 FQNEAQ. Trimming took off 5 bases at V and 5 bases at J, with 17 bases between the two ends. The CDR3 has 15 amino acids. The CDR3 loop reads CASSLVWLALDTQYF. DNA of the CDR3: TGTGCCAGCAGCCTAGTCTGGCTAGCCTTAGATACGCAGTATTTT.

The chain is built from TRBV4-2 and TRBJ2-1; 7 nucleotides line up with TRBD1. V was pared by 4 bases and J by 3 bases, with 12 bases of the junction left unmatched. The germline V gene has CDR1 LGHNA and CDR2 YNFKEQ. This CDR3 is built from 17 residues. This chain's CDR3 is CASSPNPDRDRYNEQFF. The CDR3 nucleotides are TGTGCCAGCAGCCCCAACCCTGACAGGGATCGCTACAATGAGCAGTTCTTC.

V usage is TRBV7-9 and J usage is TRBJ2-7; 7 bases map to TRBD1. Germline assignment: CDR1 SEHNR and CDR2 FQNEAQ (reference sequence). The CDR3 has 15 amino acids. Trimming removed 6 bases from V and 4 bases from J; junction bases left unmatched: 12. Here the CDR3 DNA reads TGTGCCAGCAGTTATGACAGGGATTCAAGGTACGAGCAGTACTTC. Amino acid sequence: CASSYDRDSRYEQYF.

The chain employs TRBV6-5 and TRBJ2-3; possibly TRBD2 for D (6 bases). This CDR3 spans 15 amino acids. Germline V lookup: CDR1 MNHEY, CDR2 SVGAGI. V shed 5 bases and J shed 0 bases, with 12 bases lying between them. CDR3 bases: TGTGCCAGCAGTACGGGACTCCTTAGCACAGATACGCAGTATTTT. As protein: CASSTGLLSTDTQYF.

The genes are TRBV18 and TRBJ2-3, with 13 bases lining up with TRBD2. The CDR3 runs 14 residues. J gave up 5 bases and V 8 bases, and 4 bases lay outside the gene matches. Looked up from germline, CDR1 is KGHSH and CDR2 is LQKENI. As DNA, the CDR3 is TGTGCCAGCCAGGGGACTAGCGGGAAAGATACGCAGTATTTT. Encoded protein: CASQGTSGKDTQYF.

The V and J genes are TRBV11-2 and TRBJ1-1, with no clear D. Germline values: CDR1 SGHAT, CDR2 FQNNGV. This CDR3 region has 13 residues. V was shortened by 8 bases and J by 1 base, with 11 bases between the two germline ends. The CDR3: CASSYGRNTEAFF. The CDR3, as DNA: TGTGCCAGCTCTTACGGGAGGAACACTGAAGCTTTCTTT.

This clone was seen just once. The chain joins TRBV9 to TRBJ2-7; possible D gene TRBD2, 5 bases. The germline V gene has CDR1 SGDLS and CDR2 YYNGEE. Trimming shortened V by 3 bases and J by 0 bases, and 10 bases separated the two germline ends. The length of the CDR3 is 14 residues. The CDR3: CASSADSDSYEQYF. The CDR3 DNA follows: TGTGCCAGCAGCGCGGACTCCGACTCCTACGAGCAGTACTTC.

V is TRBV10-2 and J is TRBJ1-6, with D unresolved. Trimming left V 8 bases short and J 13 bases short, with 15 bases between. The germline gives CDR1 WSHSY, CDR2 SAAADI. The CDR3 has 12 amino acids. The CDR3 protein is CASRRPFLPLHF. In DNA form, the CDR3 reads TGCGCCAGCCGAAGACCCTTTCTGCCCCTCCACTTT.

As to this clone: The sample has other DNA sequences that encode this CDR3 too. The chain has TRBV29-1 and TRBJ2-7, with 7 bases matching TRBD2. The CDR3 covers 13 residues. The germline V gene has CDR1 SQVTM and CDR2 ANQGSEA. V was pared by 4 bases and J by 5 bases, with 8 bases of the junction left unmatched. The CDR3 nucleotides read TGCAGCGTTGGCAGCGGGGAGGACCACGAGCAGTACTTC. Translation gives CSVGSGEDHEQYF.

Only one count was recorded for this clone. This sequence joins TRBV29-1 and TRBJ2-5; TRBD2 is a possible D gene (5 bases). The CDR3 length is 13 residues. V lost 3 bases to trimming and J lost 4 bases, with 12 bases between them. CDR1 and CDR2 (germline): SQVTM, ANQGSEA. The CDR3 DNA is TGCAGCGTTGAGGACTTCCCAGGAGAGACCCAGTACTTC. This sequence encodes CSVEDFPGETQYF.

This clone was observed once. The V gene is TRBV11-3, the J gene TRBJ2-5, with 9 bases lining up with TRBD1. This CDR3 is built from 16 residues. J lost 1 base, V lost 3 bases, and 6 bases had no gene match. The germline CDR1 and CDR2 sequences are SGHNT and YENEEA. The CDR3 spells CASSLSGQGSQETQYF. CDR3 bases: TGTGCCAGCAGCTTGTCGGGACAGGGAAGCCAAGAGACCCAGTACTTC.

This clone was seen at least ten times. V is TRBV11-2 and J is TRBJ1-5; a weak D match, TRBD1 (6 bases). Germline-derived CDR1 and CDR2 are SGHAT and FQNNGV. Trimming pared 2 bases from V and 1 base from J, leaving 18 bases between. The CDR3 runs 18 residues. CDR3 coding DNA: TGTGCCAGCAGCTTAAGGTTACAGGGTGCCTCGAGCAATCAGCCCCAGCATTTT. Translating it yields CASSLRLQGASSNQPQHF.

The CDR3 DNA reads TGCGCCAGCAGGCAGGGACAGGACCTAACCTACGAGCAGTACTTC. It codes for CASRQGQDLTYEQYF. The V call is TRBV4-1, the J call TRBJ2-7, with TRBD1 matching over 8 bases. The CDR3 has 15 residues. The V gene end was trimmed by 6 bases and the J gene end by 2 bases; junction bases not matched to a gene: 9. Germline CDR1 MGHRA, CDR2 YSYEKL.

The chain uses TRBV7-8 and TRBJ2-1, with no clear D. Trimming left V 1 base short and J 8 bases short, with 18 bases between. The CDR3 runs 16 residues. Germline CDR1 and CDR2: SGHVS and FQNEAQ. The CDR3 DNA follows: TGTGCCAGCAGCTTAGTAGGGCAGTCCCCTTACCATGAGCAGTTCTTC. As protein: CASSLVGQSPYHEQFF.

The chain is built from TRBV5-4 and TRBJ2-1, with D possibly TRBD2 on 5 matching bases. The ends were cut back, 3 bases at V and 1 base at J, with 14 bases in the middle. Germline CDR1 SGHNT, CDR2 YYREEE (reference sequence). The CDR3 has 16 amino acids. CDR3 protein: CASSSRRTGSYNEQFF. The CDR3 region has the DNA TGTGCCAGCAGCTCCCGTAGGACGGGGTCCTACAATGAGCAGTTCTTC. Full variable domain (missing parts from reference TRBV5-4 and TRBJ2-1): ETGVTQSPTHLIKTRGQQVTLRCSSQSGHNTVSWYQQALGQGPQFIFQYYREEENGRGNFPPRFSGLQFPNYSSELNVNALELDDSALYLCASSSRRTGSYNEQFFGPGTRLTVL.

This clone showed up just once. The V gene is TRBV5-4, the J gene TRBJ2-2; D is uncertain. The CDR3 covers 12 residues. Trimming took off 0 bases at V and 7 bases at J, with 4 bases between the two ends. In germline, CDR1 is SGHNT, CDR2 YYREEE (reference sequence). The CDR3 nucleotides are TGTGCCAGCAGCTTGGTTGGCGGGGAGCTGTTTTTT. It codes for CASSLVGGELFF.

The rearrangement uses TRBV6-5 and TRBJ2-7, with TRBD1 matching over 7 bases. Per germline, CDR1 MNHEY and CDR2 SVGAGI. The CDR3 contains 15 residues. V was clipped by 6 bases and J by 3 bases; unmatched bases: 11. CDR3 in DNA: TGTGCCAGCAGACTTGGGACAGATTATGTCTACGAGCAGTACTTC. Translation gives CASRLGTDYVYEQYF.

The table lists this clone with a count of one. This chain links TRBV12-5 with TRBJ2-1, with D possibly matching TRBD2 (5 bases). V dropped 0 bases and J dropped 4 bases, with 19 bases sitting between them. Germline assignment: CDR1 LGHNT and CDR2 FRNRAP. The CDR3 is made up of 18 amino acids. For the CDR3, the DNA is TGTGCTAGTGGTTTGGTATGGTGGAGGCGAACGACTTACAATGAGCAGTTCTTC. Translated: CASGLVWWRRTTYNEQFF.

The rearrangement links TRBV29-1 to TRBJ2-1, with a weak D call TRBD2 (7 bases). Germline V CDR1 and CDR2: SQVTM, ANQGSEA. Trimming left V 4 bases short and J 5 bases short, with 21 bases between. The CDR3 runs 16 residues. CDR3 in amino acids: CSVGSFLRGRNNEQFF. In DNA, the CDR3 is TGCAGCGTTGGGAGCTTCCTGCGGGGGCGGAACAATGAGCAGTTCTTC.

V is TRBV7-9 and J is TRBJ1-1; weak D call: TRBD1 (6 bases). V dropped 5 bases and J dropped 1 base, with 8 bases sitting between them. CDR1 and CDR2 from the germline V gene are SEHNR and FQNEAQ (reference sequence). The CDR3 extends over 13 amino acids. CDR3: CASSPQGNTEAFF. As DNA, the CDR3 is TGTGCCAGCAGCCCACAGGGGAACACTGAAGCTTTCTTT.

The CDR3 region has the DNA TGTGCCAGCAGCTTAGCAGGGGAGGACACTGAAGCTTTCTTT. The encoded protein is CASSLAGEDTEAFF. The chain is built from TRBV11-1 and TRBJ1-1; the D gene is possibly TRBD1 (5 bases). CDR1 is SGHAT, CDR2 FQDESV, per germline (reference sequence). The CDR3 has 14 residues. The ends were cut back, 0 bases at V and 3 bases at J, with 8 bases in the middle.

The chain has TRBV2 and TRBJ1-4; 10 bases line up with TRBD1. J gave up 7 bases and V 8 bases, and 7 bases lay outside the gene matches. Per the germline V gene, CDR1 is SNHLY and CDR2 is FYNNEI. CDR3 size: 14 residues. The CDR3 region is CASGGTGALEKLFF. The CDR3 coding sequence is TGTGCCAGCGGAGGGACAGGGGCCCTTGAAAAACTGTTTTTT.

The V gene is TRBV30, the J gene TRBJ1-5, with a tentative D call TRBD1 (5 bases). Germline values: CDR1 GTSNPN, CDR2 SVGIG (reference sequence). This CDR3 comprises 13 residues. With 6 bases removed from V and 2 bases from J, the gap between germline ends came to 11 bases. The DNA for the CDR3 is TGTGCCTGCAGGGCAGGAGGCAATCAGCCCCAGCATTTT. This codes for CACRAGGNQPQHF. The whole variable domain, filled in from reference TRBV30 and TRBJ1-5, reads SQTIHQWPATLVQPVGSPLSLECTVEGTSNPNLYWYRQAAGRGLQLLFYSVGIGQISSEVPQNLSASRPQDRQFILSSKKLLLSDSGFYLCACRAGGNQPQHFGDGTRLSIL.

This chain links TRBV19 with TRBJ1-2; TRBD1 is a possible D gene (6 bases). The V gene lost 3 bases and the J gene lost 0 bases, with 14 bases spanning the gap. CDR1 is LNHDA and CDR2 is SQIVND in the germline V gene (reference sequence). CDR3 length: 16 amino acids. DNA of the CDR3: TGTGCCAGTAGTATTACCCCGAGGACAGCTAACTATGGCTACACCTTC. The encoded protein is CASSITPRTANYGYTF.

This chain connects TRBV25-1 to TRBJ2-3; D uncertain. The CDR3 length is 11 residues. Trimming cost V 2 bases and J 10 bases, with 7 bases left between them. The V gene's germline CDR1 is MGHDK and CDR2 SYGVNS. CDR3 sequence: CASSEPMAQYF. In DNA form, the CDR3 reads TGTGCCAGCAGTGAACCCATGGCGCAGTATTTT.

The CDR3 bases are TGTGCCACCAGCAGAGACAAGAGCAATCAGCCCCAGCATTTT. It translates to CATSRDKSNQPQHF. The chain couples TRBV15 to TRBJ1-5; D is unclear. Trimming stripped 0 bases from V and 1 base from J, with 4 bases between. CDR3 length: 14 residues. CDR1 LNHNV and CDR2 YYDKDF come from the germline V gene (reference sequence).

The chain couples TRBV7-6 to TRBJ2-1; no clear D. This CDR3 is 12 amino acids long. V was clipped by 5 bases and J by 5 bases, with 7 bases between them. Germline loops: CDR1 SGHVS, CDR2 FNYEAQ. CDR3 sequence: CASSISHNEQFF. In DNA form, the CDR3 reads TGTGCCAGCAGCATCTCTCACAATGAGCAGTTCTTC.

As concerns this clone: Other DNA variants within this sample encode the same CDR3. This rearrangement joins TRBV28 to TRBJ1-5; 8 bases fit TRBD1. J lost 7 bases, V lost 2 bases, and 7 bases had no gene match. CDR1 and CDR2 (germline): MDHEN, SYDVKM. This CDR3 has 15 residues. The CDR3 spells CASSLGQGYRQPQHF. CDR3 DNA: TGTGCCAGCAGTTTAGGACAGGGATACAGACAGCCCCAGCATTTT.

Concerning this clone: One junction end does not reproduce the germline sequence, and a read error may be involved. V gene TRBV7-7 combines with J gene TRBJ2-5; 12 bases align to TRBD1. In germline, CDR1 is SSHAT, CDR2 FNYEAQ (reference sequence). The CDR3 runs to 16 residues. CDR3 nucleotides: TGTGCTAGCAGCCTCGAATGGGGACAGGGGGCCGAGACCCAGTACTTC. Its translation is CASSLEWGQGAETQYF.

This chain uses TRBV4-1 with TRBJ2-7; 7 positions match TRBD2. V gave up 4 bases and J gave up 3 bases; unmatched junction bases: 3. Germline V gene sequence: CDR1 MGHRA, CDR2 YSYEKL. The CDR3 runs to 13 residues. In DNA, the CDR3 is TGCGCCAGCAGCCTGGGGAGGGACTACGAGCAGTACTTC. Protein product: CASSLGRDYEQYF.